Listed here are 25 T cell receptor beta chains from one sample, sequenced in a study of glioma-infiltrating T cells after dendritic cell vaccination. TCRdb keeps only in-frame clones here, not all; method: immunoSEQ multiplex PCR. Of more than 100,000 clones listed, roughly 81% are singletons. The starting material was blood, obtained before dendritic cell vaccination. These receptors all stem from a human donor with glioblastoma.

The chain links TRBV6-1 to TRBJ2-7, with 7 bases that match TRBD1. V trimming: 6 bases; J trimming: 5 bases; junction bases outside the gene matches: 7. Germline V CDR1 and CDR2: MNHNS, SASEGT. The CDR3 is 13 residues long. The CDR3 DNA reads TGTGCCAGCAGGGAGACAGGGTTCGACGAGCAGTACTTC. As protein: CASRETGFDEQYF.

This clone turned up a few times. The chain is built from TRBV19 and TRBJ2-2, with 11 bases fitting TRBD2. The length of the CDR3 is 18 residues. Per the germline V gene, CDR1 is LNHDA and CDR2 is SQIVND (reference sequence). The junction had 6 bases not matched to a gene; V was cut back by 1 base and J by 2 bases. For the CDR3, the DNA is TGTGCCAGTAGTATAGTCCTAGCGGGGGGACCTAACACCGGGGAGCTGTTTTTT. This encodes CASSIVLAGGPNTGELFF.

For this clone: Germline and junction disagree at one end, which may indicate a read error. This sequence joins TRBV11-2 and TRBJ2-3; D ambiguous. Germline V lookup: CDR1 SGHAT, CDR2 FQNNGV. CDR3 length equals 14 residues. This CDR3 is CASSLAASTDTRYF. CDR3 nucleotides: TGTGCCAGCAGCTTAGCAGCAAGCACAGATACGCGGTATTTT.

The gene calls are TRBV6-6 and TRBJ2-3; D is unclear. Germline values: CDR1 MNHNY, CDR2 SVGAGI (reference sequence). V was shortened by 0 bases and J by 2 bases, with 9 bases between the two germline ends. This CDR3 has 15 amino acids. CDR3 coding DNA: TGTGCCAGCAGTTACTCCGTCAGATTCACAGATACGCAGTATTTT. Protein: CASSYSVRFTDTQYF.

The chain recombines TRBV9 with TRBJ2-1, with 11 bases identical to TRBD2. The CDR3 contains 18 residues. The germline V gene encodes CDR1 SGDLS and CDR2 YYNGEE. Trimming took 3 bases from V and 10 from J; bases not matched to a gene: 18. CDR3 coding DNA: TGTGCCAGCAGCGCCTTCCTTACCGGGACTAGCGGAACCTGGGAGCAGTTCTTC. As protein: CASSAFLTGTSGTWEQFF.

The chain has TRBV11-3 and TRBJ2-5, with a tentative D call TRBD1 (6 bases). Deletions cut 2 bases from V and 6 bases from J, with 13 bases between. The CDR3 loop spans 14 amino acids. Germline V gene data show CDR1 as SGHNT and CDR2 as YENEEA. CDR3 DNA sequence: TGTGCCAGCAGCTTACTGGGGGCCGGGAAGACCCAGTACTTC. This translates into CASSLLGAGKTQYF.

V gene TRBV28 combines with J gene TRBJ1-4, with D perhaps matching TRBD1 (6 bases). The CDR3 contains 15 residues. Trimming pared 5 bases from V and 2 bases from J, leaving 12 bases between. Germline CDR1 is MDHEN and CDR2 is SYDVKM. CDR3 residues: CASSRNRDTNEKLFF. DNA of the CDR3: TGTGCCAGCAGTCGGAACAGGGACACTAATGAAAAACTGTTTTTT.

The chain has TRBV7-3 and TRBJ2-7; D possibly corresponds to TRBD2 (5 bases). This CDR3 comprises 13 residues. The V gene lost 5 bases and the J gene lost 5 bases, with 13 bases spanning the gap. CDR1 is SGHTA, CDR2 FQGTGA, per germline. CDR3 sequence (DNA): TGTGCCAGCAGCATCTCAGCGGCCAACGAGCAGTACTTC. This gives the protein CASSISAANEQYF.

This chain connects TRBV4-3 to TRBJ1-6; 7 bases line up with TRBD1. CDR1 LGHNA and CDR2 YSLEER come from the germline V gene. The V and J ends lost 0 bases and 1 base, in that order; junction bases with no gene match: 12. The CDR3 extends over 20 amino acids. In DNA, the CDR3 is TGCGCCAGCAGCCAAGATCATTGGCGGGGCAGGGGGTCCTATAATTCACCCCTCCACTTT. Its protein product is CASSQDHWRGRGSYNSPLHF.

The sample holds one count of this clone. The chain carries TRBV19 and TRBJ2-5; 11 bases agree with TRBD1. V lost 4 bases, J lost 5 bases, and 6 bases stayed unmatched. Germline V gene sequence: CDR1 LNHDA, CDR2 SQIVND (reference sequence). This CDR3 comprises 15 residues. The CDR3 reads CASSRGTGGLETQYF. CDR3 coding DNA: TGTGCCAGTAGTAGGGGGACAGGGGGTCTTGAGACCCAGTACTTC.

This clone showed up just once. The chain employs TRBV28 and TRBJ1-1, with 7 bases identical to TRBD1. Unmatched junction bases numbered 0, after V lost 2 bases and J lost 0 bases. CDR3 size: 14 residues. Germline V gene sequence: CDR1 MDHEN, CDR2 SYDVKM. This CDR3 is CASSLGQVNTEAFF. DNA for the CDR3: TGTGCCAGCAGTTTAGGACAGGTGAACACTGAAGCTTTCTTT.

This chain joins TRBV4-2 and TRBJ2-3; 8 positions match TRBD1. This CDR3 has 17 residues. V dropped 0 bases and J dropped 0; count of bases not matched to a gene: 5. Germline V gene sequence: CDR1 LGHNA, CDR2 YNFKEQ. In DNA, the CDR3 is TGTGCCAGCAGCCAAGAGGGATACAGGGGGAGCACAGATACGCAGTATTTT. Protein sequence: CASSQEGYRGSTDTQYF.

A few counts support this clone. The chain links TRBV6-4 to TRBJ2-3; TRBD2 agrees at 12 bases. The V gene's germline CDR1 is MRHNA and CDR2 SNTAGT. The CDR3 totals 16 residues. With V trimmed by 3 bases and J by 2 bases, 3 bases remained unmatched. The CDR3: CASSESSGGATDTQYF. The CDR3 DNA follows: TGTGCCAGCAGTGAATCTAGCGGGGGGGCCACAGATACGCAGTATTTT.

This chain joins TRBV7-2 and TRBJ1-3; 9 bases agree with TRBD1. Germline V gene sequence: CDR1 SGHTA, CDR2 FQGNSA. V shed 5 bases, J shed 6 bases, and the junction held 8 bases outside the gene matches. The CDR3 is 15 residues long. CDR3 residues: CASSQRTGVENTIYF. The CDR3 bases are TGTGCCAGCAGCCAAAGGACAGGGGTAGAAAACACCATATATTTT.

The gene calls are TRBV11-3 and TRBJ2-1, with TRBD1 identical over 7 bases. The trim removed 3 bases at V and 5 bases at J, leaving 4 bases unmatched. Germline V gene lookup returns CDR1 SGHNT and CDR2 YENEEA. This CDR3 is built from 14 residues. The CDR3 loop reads CASSFKGQDNEQFF. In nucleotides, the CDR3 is TGTGCCAGCAGCTTCAAAGGACAGGACAATGAGCAGTTCTTC.

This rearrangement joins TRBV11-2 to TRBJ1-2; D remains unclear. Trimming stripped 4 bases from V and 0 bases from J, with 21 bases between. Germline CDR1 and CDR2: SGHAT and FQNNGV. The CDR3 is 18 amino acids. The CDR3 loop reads CASSSLLKTRTSNYGYTF. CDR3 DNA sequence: TGTGCCAGCAGCTCTTTACTAAAGACACGGACTTCTAACTATGGCTACACCTTC. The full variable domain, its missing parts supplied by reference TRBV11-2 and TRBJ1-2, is EAGVAQSPRYKIIEKRQSVAFWCNPISGHATLYWYQQILGQGPKLLIQFQNNGVVDDSQLPKDRFSAERLKGVDSTLKIQPAKLEDSAVYLCASSSLLKTRTSNYGYTFGSGTRLTVV.

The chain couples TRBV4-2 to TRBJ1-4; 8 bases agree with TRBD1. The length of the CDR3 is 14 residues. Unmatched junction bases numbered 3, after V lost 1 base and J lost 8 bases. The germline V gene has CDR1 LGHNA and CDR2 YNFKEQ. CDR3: CASSQGSGGEKLFF. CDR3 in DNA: TGTGCCAGCAGCCAAGGGTCAGGGGGCGAAAAACTGTTTTTT.

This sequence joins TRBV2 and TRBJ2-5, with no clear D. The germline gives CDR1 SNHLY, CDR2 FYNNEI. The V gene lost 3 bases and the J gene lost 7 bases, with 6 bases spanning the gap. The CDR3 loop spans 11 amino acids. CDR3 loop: CASSDLGTQYF. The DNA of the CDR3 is TGTGCCAGCAGTGATCTCGGGACCCAGTACTTC.

As DNA, the CDR3 is TGTGCCAGCAGTCCCTCCACAGGGAACTATGGCTACACCTTC. Protein sequence: CASSPSTGNYGYTF. The chain links TRBV7-2 to TRBJ1-2; weak D call: TRBD1 (6 bases). V was trimmed by 6 bases and J by 2 bases, leaving 13 bases between them. The CDR3 is made up of 14 amino acids. Germline loops: CDR1 SGHTA, CDR2 FQGNSA.

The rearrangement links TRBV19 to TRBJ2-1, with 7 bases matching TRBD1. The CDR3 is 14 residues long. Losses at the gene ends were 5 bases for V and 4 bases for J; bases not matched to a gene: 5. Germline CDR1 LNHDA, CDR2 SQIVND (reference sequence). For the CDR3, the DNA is TGTGCCAGTAGTCCCTGGACAGGTTACAATGAGCAGTTCTTC. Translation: CASSPWTGYNEQFF.

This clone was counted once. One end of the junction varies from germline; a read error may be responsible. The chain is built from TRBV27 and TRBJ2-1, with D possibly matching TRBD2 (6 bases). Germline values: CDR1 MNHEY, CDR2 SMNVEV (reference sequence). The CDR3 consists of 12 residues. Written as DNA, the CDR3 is TGCCAAGTCGGAGGGCCCTACAATGAGCAGTTCTTC. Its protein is CQVGGPYNEQFF.

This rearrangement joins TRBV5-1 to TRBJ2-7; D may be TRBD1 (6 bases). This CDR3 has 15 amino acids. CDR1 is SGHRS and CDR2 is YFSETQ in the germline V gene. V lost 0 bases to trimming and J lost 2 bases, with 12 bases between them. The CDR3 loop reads CASSLGAGGPYEQYF. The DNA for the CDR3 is TGCGCCAGCAGCTTGGGTGCTGGGGGCCCCTACGAGCAGTACTTC.

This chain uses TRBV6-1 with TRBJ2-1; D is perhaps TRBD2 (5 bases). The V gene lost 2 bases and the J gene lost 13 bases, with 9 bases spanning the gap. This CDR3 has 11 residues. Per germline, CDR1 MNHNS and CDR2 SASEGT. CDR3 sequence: CASSEMEVQFF. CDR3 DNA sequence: TGTGCCAGCAGTGAAATGGAGGTCCAGTTCTTC.

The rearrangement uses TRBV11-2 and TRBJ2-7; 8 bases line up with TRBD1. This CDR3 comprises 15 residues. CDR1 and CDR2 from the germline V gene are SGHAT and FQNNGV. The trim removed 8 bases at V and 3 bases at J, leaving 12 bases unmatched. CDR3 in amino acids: CASYSNNRGNYEQYF. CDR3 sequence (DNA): TGTGCCAGCTACTCGAATAACAGGGGGAACTACGAGCAGTACTTC. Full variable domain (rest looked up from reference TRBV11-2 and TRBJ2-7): EAGVAQSPRYKIIEKRQSVAFWCNPISGHATLYWYQQILGQGPKLLIQFQNNGVVDDSQLPKDRFSAERLKGVDSTLKIQPAKLEDSAVYLCASYSNNRGNYEQYFGPGTRLTVT.

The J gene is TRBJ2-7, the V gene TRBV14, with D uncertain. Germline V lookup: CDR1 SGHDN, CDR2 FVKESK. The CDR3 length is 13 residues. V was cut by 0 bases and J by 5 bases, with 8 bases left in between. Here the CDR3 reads CASSQDLADEQYF. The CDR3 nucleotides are TGTGCCAGCAGCCAAGATTTGGCCGACGAGCAGTACTTC.